This T cell receptor beta chain came from a study of blood T cell repertoires in COVID-19. The overall study: T cells, B-cell-depleted T cells, or PBMCs supplied cDNA or gDNA.

Assay used: immunoSEQ multiplex PCR; TCRdb lists only in-frame clones, some missing. The table includes about 250,000 clones, 81% detected once. Germline V gene sequence: CDR1 GTSNPN, CDR2 SVGIG (reference sequence). Trimming stripped 2 bases from V and 4 bases from J, with 12 bases between. The CDR3 spans 14 residues. This chain connects TRBV30 to TRBJ2-1, with D unresolved. The clonotype was recovered from a woman of 80 years or more with acute or convalescent COVID-19. Sequences were obtained from peripheral blood. Written as DNA, the CDR3 is TGTGCCTGGAGTAATGGTGCGTCGTACAATGAGCAGTTCTTC. Translated, it gives CAWSNGASYNEQFF.